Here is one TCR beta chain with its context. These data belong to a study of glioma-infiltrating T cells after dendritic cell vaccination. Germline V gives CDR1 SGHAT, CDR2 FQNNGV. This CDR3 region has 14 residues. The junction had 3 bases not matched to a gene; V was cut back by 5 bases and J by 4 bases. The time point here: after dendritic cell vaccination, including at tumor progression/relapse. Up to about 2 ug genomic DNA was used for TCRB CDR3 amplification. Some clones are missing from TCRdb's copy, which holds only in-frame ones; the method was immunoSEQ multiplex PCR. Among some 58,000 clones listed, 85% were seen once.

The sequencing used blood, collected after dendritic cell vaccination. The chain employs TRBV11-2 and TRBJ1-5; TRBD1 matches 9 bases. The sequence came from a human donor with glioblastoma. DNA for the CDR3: TGTGCCAGCAGCCCGGGGACAGGGAATCAGCCCCAGCATTTT. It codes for CASSPGTGNQPQHF.